The sequence of this T cell receptor (beta chain) was determined in a study of T cell responses to AZD1222 COVID-19 vaccine. Here immunoSEQ multiplex PCR was the method, and the copy in TCRdb shows in-frame clones only, minus some. The sample records about 150,000 clones, roughly 85% being singletons. There are a few counts of this clone. Its antigen is unidentified. Study-level results: Unmutated regions of variants are reportedly targeted by nearly half of spike-specific TCRs.

The CDR3 consists of 15 residues. Germline assignment: CDR1 SGHTS and CDR2 YDEGEE. Trimming cost V 3 bases and J 0 bases, with 12 bases left between them. The material sequenced was peripheral blood, taken 28 days after the second dose of the MenACWY control vaccine. The chain joins TRBV5-8 to TRBJ1-1; tentatively, D is TRBD1 (6 bases). This sequence was found in an adult who received the MenACWY meningococcal vaccine as a control. The CDR3 protein is CASSSVGTLNTEAFF. Written as DNA, the CDR3 is TGTGCCAGCAGCTCCGTGGGGACACTGAACACTGAAGCTTTCTTT.